This T cell receptor beta chain is drawn from a study of early T cells in non-severe SARS-CoV-2 infection. Study-wide context: RNA in bulk from unsorted whole blood was sequenced, and chains were unpaired.

The V end was cut by 4 bases, the J end by 1 base, with 7 bases between. The CDR3 totals 13 residues. CDR1 is SGHRS and CDR2 is YFSETQ in the germline V gene. Findings and limits, study-wide: Lookups in VDJdb leaned toward anti-spike CD8 responses and missed private and CD4 specificities.

This clonotype is a singleton in its sample. Its antigen is as yet unknown. As part of library construction, unique molecular identifiers were attached to individual cDNA molecules. MiXCR, applied by TCRdb to the 5' RACE reads, yields one record per CDR3 protein. This table holds roughly 47,000 distinct CDR3 sequences, under 30% found once. The receptor comes from an adult who was a healthcare worker with PCR-confirmed SARS-CoV-2 infection or an uninfected control (not recorded which). The sequencing here drew on whole blood, taken at baseline. The genes are TRBV5-1 and TRBJ2-3; D is uncertain. The CDR3, as DNA: TGCGCCAGCAGCGGAGAACGCACAGATACGCAGTATTTT. It translates to CASSGERTDTQYF.